The text below deals with one T cell receptor (beta chain). A second 7 to 11 cycle PCR used barcoded and J-beta primers. TCRdb fed the 5' RACE reads into MiXCR, producing one record per CDR3 protein. Among a few hundred thousand distinct CDR3 sequences listed, roughly a quarter were seen once. Germline V lookup: CDR1 MNHNY, CDR2 SVGAGI (reference sequence). The CDR3 consists of 14 residues. The V segment lost 5 bases and the J segment 8 bases; nucleotides outside the gene matches: 11. This specimen comes from a study of blood T cells in healthy people across ages. The draw of peripheral blood yielded approximately 10 milliliters from each donor.

This chain connects TRBV6-6 to TRBJ2-5; TRBD2 matches 7 bases. Material for sequencing was blood. The source is a woman aged 70 to 79 in good health. The CDR3 is CASSNRTSSHTQYF. The DNA of the CDR3 is TGTGCCAGCAGTAACCGGACTAGTAGTCACACCCAGTACTTC.